What follows is one TCR beta chain and its context. Its target is not known. TCRdb fed the multiplex PCR reads into MiXCR, producing one record per CDR3 protein. The top ten hold over 3.5% of the sample, which has approximately 210,000 distinct CDR3 sequences, less than 40% seen once. These data belong to a study of breast tumors, draining lymph nodes, adjacent tissues. General study points: Tumors had less TCR diversity than lymph nodes, more than nontumor tissue. Tumor T cell lymph node origin was a supported hypothesis, not proven. Compared with basal-like, luminal-like tumors shared significantly more repertoire with nontumor tissue.

Samples came from axillary lymph nodes draining the breast cancer. Sample: axillary lymph node tissue. This receptor was identified in a female donor with breast cancer. Some clones in this sample may be carry-over from other donors' samples.

The DNA of the CDR3 is TGTGCCAGCAGCCCTAGCGGGGCTGAGCAGTTCTTC. Translation: CASSPSGAEQFF. The V gene is TRBV3-1, the J gene TRBJ2-1; TRBD2 matches 9 bases. This CDR3 is 12 amino acids long. Germline V gene sequence: CDR1 LGHDT, CDR2 YNNKEL (reference sequence). Losses at the gene ends were 4 bases for V and 9 bases for J; bases not matched to a gene: 1.